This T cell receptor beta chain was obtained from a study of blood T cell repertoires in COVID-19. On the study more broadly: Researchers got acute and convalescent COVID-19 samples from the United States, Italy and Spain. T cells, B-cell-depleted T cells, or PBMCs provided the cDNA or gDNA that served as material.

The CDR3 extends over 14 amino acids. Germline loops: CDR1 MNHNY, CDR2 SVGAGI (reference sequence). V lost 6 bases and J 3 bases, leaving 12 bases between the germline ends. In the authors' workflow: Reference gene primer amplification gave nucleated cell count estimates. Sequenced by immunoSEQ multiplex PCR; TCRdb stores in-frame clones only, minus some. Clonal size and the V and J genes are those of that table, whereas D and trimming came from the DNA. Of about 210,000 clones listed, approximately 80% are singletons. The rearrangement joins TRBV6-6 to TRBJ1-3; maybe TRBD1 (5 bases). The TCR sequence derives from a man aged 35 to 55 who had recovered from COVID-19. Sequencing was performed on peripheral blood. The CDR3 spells CASRLRVGGNTIYF. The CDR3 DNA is TGTGCCAGCAGGCTCAGGGTCGGTGGAAACACCATATATTTT.